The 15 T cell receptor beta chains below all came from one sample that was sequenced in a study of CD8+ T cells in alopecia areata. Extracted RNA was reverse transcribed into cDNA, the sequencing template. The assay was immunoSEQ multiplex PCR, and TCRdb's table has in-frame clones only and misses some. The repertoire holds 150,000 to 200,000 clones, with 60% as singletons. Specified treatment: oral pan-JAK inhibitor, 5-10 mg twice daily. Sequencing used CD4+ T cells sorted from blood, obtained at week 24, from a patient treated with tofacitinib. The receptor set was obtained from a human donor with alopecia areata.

The CDR3 reads CASSIGQFNQPQHF. The CDR3 DNA sequence: TGTGCCAGTAGTATCGGCCAGTTCAATCAGCCCCAGCATTTT. The V and J genes are TRBV19 and TRBJ1-5, with D unclear. Germline V gene lookup returns CDR1 LNHDA and CDR2 SQIVND (reference sequence). Trimming left V 3 bases short and J 3 bases short, with 9 bases between. The CDR3 is 14 amino acids.

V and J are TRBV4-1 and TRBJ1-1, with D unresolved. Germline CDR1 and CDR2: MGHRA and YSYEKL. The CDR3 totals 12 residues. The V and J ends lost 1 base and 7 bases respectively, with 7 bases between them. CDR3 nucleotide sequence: TGCGCCAGCAGCCAAGGTGAGGGTGAAGCTTTCTTT. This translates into CASSQGEGEAFF.

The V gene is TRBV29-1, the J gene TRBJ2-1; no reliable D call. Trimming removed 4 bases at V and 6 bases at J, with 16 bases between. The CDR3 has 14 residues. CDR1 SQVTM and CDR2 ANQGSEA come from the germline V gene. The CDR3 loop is CSVGVSSRGNEQFF. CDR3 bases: TGCAGCGTTGGTGTTAGCTCTCGCGGCAATGAGCAGTTCTTC.

In DNA, the CDR3 is TGCAGCGTTGAAGGTGACAGGGGGGGCACTGAAGCTTTCTTT. The encoded protein is CSVEGDRGGTEAFF. The gene calls are TRBV29-1 and TRBJ1-1; TRBD1 agrees at 9 bases. The germline V gene has CDR1 SQVTM and CDR2 ANQGSEA. V shed 1 base and J 4 bases; nucleotides not matched to a gene: 4. CDR3 length equals 14 residues. The full variable domain, with the rest looked up from reference TRBV29-1 and TRBJ1-1, is SAVISQKPSRDICQRGTSLTIQCQVDSQVTMMFWYRQQPGQSLTLIATANQGSEATYESGFVIDKFPISRPNLTFSTLTVSNMSPEDSSIYLCSVEGDRGGTEAFFGQGTRLTVV.

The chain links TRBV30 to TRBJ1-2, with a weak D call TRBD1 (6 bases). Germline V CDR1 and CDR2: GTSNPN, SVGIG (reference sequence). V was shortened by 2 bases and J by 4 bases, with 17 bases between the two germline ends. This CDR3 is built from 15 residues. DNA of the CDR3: TGTGCCTGGAGTACCTCCTTGAACAGGGCCTATGGCTACACCTTC. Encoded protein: CAWSTSLNRAYGYTF.

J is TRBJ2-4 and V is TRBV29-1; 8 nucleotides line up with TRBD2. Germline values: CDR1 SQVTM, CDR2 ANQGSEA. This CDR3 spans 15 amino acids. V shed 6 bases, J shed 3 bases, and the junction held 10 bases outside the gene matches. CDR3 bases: TGCAGCGTGGCCCTCGAGCGGGGGAGCAAAAACATTCAGTACTTC. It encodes CSVALERGSKNIQYF.

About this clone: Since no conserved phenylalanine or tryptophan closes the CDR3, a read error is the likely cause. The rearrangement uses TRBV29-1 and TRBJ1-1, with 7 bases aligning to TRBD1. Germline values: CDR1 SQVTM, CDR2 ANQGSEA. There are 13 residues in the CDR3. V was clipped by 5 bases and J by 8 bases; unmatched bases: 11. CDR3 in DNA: TGCAGCGTTTACAGGGGCCCGGCCCTGGAAGCTTTCCTT. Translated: CSVYRGPALEAFL.

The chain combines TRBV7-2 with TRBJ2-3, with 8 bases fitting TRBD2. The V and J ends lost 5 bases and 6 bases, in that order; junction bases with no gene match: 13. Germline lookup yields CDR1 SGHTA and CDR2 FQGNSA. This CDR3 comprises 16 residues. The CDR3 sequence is CASSQEGTRPVDTQYF. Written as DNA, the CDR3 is TGTGCCAGCAGCCAAGAAGGGACTAGACCCGTGGATACGCAGTATTTT.

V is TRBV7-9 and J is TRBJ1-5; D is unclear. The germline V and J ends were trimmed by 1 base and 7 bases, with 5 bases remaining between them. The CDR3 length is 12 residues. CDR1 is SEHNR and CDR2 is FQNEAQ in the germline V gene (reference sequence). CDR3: CASSLEKQPQHF. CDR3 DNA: TGTGCCAGCAGCTTAGAGAAACAGCCCCAGCATTTT. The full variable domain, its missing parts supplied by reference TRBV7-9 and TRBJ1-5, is DTGVSQNPRHKITKRGQNVTFRCDPISEHNRLYWYRQTLGQGPEFLTYFQNEAQLEKSRLLSDRFSAERPKGSFSTLEIQRTEQGDSAMYLCASSLEKQPQHFGDGTRLSIL.

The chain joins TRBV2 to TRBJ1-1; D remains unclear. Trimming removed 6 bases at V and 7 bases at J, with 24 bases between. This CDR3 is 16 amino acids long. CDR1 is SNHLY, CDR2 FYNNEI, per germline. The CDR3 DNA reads TGTGCCAGCAGGATATTTATGGATTACGTTAAAGGTGAAGCTTTCTTT. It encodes CASRIFMDYVKGEAFF.

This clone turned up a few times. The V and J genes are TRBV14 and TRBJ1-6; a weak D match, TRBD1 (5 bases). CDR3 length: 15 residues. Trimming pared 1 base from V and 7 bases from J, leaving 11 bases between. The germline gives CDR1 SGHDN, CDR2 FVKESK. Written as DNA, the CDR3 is TGTGCCAGCAGCCAAGGAAACAGGTGGAATTCACCCCTCCACTTT. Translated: CASSQGNRWNSPLHF. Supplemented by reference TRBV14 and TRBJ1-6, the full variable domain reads EAGVTQFPSHSVIEKGQTVTLRCDPISGHDNLYWYRRVMGKEIKFLLHFVKESKQDESGMPNNRFLAERTGGTYSTLKVQPAELEDSGVYFCASSQGNRWNSPLHFGNGTRLTVT.

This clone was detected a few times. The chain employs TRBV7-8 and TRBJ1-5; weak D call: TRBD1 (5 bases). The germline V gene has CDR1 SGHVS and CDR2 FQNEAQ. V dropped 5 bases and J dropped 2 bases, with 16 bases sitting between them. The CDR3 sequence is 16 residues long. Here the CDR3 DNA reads TGTGCCAGCAGCCAAAGGGGTCTGGGCGGCAATCAGCCCCAGCATTTT. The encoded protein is CASSQRGLGGNQPQHF.

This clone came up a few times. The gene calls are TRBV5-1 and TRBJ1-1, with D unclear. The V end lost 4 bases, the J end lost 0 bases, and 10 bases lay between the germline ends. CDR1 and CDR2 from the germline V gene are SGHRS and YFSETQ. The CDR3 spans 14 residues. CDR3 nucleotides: TGCGCCAGCAGCGTGGACGGATTGAACACTGAAGCTTTCTTT. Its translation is CASSVDGLNTEAFF.

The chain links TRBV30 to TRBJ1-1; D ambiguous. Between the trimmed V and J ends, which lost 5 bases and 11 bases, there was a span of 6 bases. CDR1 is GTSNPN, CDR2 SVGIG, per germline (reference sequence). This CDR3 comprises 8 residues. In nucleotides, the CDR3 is TGTGCCTGGGGCTCGGCTTTCTTT. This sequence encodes CAWGSAFF.

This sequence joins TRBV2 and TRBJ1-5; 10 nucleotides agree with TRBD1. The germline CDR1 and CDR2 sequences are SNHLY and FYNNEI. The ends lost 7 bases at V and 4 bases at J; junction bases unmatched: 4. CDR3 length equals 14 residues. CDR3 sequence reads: CASTPDRGNQPQHF. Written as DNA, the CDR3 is TGTGCCAGCACACCGGACAGGGGGAATCAGCCCCAGCATTTT. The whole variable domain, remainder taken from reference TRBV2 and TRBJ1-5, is EPEVTQTPSHQVTQMGQEVILRCVPISNHLYFYWYRQILGQKVEFLVSFYNNEISEKSEIFDDQFSVERPDGSNFTLKIRSTKLEDSAMYFCASTPDRGNQPQHFGDGTRLSIL.